This entry concerns a single TCR beta chain. This record comes from a study of tumour-infiltrating T cells in Burkitt lymphoma. Background on the study: The Burkitt lymphoma cohort spanned all epidemiological subtypes.

The assay was immunoSEQ multiplex PCR, and TCRdb's table has in-frame clones only and misses some. The table shows more than 3,500 clones, with around 21% occurring only once. The source of this sequence is a human donor with Burkitt lymphoma. The sample taken for sequencing was tumor tissue.

This CDR3 reads CASSAGAPTYEQYF. The CDR3 DNA follows: TGTGCCAGCAGTGCCGGGGCCCCCACCTACGAGCAGTACTTC. The chain employs TRBV27 and TRBJ2-7; D assignment may be TRBD1 or TRBD2 (5 bases each). This CDR3 is built from 14 residues. The germline CDR1 and CDR2 sequences are MNHEY and SMNVEV (reference sequence). Trimming shortened V by 5 bases and J by 2 bases, and 13 bases separated the two germline ends.